This T cell receptor beta chain is drawn from a study of cytomegalovirus exposure and HLA in healthy donors. PCR was performed using 60 Vbeta and 13 Jbeta primers. Libraries were prepared by immunoSEQ multiplex PCR; TCRdb keeps only in-frame clonotypes and omits some of them. This repertoire includes about 44,000 clones. The ends lost 2 bases at V and 9 bases at J; junction bases unmatched: 4. The CDR3 is made up of 13 amino acids. Germline assignment: CDR1 MNHEY and CDR2 SVGAGI. The source of this sequence is a male donor in good health and CMV-seronegative. The V and J genes are TRBV6-5 and TRBJ2-1; 7 positions match TRBD2. The sequencing input was PBMCs. The CDR3 DNA follows: TGTGCCAGCAGTTACGGCAGGACTAGTGAGCAGTTCTTC. This codes for CASSYGRTSEQFF.